Listed below are T cell receptor beta chains from one sample, sequenced in a study of a mutant IDH1 vaccine in newly diagnosed glioma. TCRdb's copy holds only in-frame clones and misses some; the assay was immunoSEQ multiplex PCR. This sample has 30,000 to 35,000 clones; roughly nine tenths occur once, and the top ten carry about 2.2%. What these receptors recognize is not known. The sample consisted of PBMCs, taken from a glioma patient whose treatment included an IDH1 peptide vaccine. These receptors were taken from a man aged 35 to 55 with glioma. Both conserved end residues are trimmed from each CDR3. Clone size is shown for a subset of rows, as once, few, many or a class of expanded clone.

CDR3 protein | CDR3 length | V gene | clone size | J gene
ASSITGTGNYGYT | 13 | TRBV19 | . | TRBJ1-2
ASSPSGQGDEKLF | 13 | TRBV18 | . | TRBJ1-4
ASSPSRDRREKLF | 13 | TRBV11-2 | . | TRBJ1-4
ASSPRMVAKNIQY | 13 | TRBV6-1 | . | TRBJ2-4
ASSYLDRVSPGTQY | 14 | TRBV6-5 | . | TRBJ2-3
ASSFSDRVEEKLF | 13 | TRBV27 | . | TRBJ1-4
ASSIQGGFTEAF | 12 | TRBV19 | . | TRBJ1-1
ASSRGPAGSYNEQF | 14 | TRBV19 | . | TRBJ2-1
ASSIPGGAGHYGYT | 14 | TRBV19 | . | TRBJ1-2
ASSLVEAGCT | 10 | TRBV5-8 | . | TRBJ1-2
ASSQDRSSGKLF | 12 | TRBV4-3 | once | TRBJ1-4
ASSITGRGNTGELF | 14 | TRBV19 | . | TRBJ2-2
ASSETGTKGF | 10 | TRBV2 | once | TRBJ1-1
ASSFGQAGGKTEAF | 14 | TRBV6-6 | . | TRBJ1-1
SVEYSDTSTDTQY | 13 | TRBV29-1 | . | TRBJ2-3
ASSWGGTNEKLF | 12 | TRBV7-6 | . | TRBJ1-4
ASSLGTRTGSYEQY | 14 | TRBV7-2 | . | TRBJ2-7
ASSQSCGRQGATGELF | 16 | TRBV23-1 | . | TRBJ2-2
ASSDPAFNTGELF | 13 | TRBV6-4 | . | TRBJ2-2
ASSTNRGPHYGYT | 13 | TRBV27 | . | TRBJ1-2
ASSPDLIPDRGLYGYT | 16 | TRBV4-1 | . | TRBJ1-2
ASSRAEGKDGYT | 12 | TRBV7-9 | once | TRBJ1-2
ASSPGRRGYDEQF | 13 | TRBV19 | once | TRBJ2-1
AWSVRDWTNEKLF | 13 | TRBV30 | . | TRBJ1-4
ASSWGQGTEAF | 11 | TRBV7-9 | . | TRBJ1-1
ASSLVPGNTIY | 11 | TRBV19 | . | TRBJ1-3
ASSFEGQGYQPQH | 13 | TRBV28 | . | TRBJ1-5